The sequence of this TCR beta chain was determined in a study of T cell repertoires in cytomegalovirus infection. Study as a whole: Both CMV infection and a matching HLA type were indicated by public TCR beta signatures.

Notes on the study in general: Clonotype analysis showed dominance of the ex vivo response by HLA-C-restricted CMV-specific TCR beta clonotypes.

The length of the CDR3 is 14 residues. Germline trimming cut 9 bases from V and 4 bases from J; bases unmatched to any gene: 11. Germline-derived CDR1 and CDR2 are SNHLY and FYNNEI. Details on this clonotype: The antigen is not known.

TCRdb analysed the reads with MiXCR anew, one entry per CDR3 protein. This table holds around 770,000 distinct CDR3 sequences, almost 30% found once. The clonotype was recovered from a human donor in good health (CMV status not recorded). Some clones in this sample may be carry-over from other donors' samples. This chain links TRBV2 with TRBJ2-5; 7 bases line up with TRBD2. The specimen was cultured CD8+ T cells from PBMCs, collected from culture after CMV antigen stimulation. In DNA form, the CDR3 reads TGTGCCAGGGGGAGGGCGGCGTACGGAGAGACCCAGTACTTC. It encodes CARGRAAYGETQYF.